The 24 T cell receptor beta chains reported below all come from one sample, sequenced in a study of cytomegalovirus exposure and HLA in healthy donors. The data were produced by immunoSEQ multiplex PCR, yet TCRdb's version contains in-frame clones alone and is incomplete. Among more than 95,000 clones, roughly 95% were seen once, and the ten largest hold less than 2%. Sequenced: PBMCs. The receptors were sampled from a man between 18 and 29 years old in good health and CMV-seronegative.

The rearrangement links TRBV28 to TRBJ2-2; a weak D match, TRBD2 (6 bases). The CDR3 contains 17 residues. Trimming pared 3 bases from V and 7 bases from J, leaving 21 bases between. Germline CDR1 and CDR2: MDHEN and SYDVKM. DNA for the CDR3: TGTGCCAGCAGTTTTAACGGAAAGGAGGGGACTCGCGGGGAGCTGTTTTTT. It translates to CASSFNGKEGTRGELFF.

V is TRBV7-2 and J is TRBJ1-2; D is ambiguous. The CDR3 runs 14 residues. Germline values: CDR1 SGHTA, CDR2 FQGNSA. Trimming shortened V by 6 bases and J by 8 bases, and 19 bases separated the two germline ends. CDR3 DNA: TGTGCCAGCAGGTTTGACTGGTCCTATGGCGGCTACACCTTC. This translates into CASRFDWSYGGYTF.

The chain couples TRBV25-1 to TRBJ2-1; 13 nucleotides match TRBD2. CDR1 and CDR2 from the germline V gene are MGHDK and SYGVNS. This CDR3 is 16 amino acids long. The ends lost 4 bases at V and 3 bases at J; junction bases unmatched: 3. As DNA, the CDR3 is TGTGCCAGCAGTGGACTAGCGGGAGGTGTCTACAATGAGCAGTTCTTC. Translated: CASSGLAGGVYNEQFF.

The chain carries TRBV19 and TRBJ2-7; D is possibly TRBD1 (6 bases). Trimming shortened V by 3 bases and J by 0 bases, and 12 bases separated the two germline ends. Germline CDR1 and CDR2: LNHDA and SQIVND (reference sequence). The CDR3 loop spans 15 amino acids. CDR3 protein: CASSILQGPSYEQYF. The CDR3 DNA sequence: TGTGCCAGTAGTATCTTACAGGGTCCCTCCTACGAGCAGTACTTC.

The chain links TRBV5-8 to TRBJ2-7; D perhaps matches TRBD2 (5 bases). CDR3 size: 14 residues. V was trimmed by 3 bases and J by 7 bases, leaving 17 bases between them. In germline, CDR1 is SGHTS, CDR2 YDEGEE. CDR3 region: CASSSIAKGREQYF. The CDR3 coding sequence is TGTGCCAGCAGCTCCATAGCCAAAGGGAGAGAGCAGTACTTC.

In the case of this clone: At one end, the junction sequence differs from germline, possibly due to a read error. The chain recombines TRBV7-7 with TRBJ2-5; 8 bases are a match to TRBD1. This CDR3 has 16 residues. Germline V lookup: CDR1 SSHAT, CDR2 FNYEAQ (reference sequence). CDR3 sequence (DNA): TGTGCTAGCAGCTTATCAGGACAGGGAGTAAGAGAGACCCAGTACTTC. Its translation is CASSLSGQGVRETQYF.

This clone occurred once. This CDR3 is CASSLAAGAPNYGYTF. CDR3 nucleotides: TGCGCCAGCAGCTTGGCCGCAGGCGCGCCTAACTATGGCTACACCTTC. The rearrangement joins TRBV5-1 to TRBJ1-2; D is uncertain. Trimming cost V 0 bases and J 0 bases, with 12 bases left between them. CDR1 and CDR2 (germline): SGHRS, YFSETQ. The CDR3 length is 16 residues.

The chain joins TRBV11-2 to TRBJ2-7; 10 nucleotides line up with TRBD2. V was clipped by 4 bases and J by 2 bases; unmatched bases: 11. CDR3 length: 17 residues. Looked up from germline, CDR1 is SGHAT and CDR2 is FQNNGV. This CDR3 is CASSSPHSGRTPYEQYF. The CDR3 nucleotides read TGTGCCAGCAGCTCTCCTCATAGCGGGAGGACCCCCTACGAGCAGTACTTC.

V usage is TRBV2 and J usage is TRBJ2-5; perhaps TRBD1 as D (5 bases). This CDR3 is built from 13 residues. The germline V gene encodes CDR1 SNHLY and CDR2 FYNNEI. The ends were cut back, 6 bases at V and 9 bases at J, with 17 bases in the middle. The CDR3 here is CASRVEPQGAQYF. The CDR3 DNA follows: TGTGCCAGCAGGGTGGAGCCCCAAGGGGCCCAGTACTTC.

CDR3 DNA sequence: TGTGCCAGCAGCCCCGGAAGCGGGAGGGAGGGGTATGAGCAGTTCTTC. It specifies CASSPGSGREGYEQFF. The V gene is TRBV9, the J gene TRBJ2-1, with 10 bases identical to TRBD2. The CDR3 runs to 16 residues. Germline CDR1 SGDLS, CDR2 YYNGEE. V dropped 4 bases and J dropped 8; count of bases not matched to a gene: 12.

The chain has TRBV6-1 and TRBJ1-4; 7 positions agree with TRBD1. J lost 7 bases, V lost 7 bases, and 9 bases had no gene match. The CDR3 is 14 residues long. Germline assignment: CDR1 MNHNS and CDR2 SASEGT. CDR3 amino acids: CASILTGSGEKLFF. The CDR3 nucleotides are TGTGCCAGCATCTTGACAGGGTCGGGTGAAAAACTGTTTTTT.

The gene calls are TRBV20-1 and TRBJ2-7, with D possibly being TRBD2 (5 bases). Germline V lookup: CDR1 DFQATT, CDR2 SNEGSKA (reference sequence). With 2 bases removed from V and 7 bases from J, the gap between germline ends came to 9 bases. CDR3 size: 11 residues. The CDR3 protein is CSARFVAEQYF. The DNA of the CDR3 is TGCAGTGCTAGATTTGTAGCGGAGCAGTACTTC.

This rearrangement joins TRBV5-1 to TRBJ2-2, with D possibly matching TRBD1 (5 bases). There are 16 residues in the CDR3. Germline loops: CDR1 SGHRS, CDR2 YFSETQ. Trimming took 1 base from V and 0 from J, leaving 10 bases between them. The CDR3 region has the DNA TGCGCCAGCAGCTTGCAGGGCAGACCGAACACCGGGGAGCTGTTTTTT. Protein sequence: CASSLQGRPNTGELFF.

For the CDR3, the DNA is TGTGCCAGCAGCTTAGGGTCAGGGATGAACACTGAAGCTTTCTTT. This sequence encodes CASSLGSGMNTEAFF. The chain combines TRBV7-9 with TRBJ1-1; TRBD1 might be the D (5 bases). Trimming left V 1 base short and J 0 bases short, with 9 bases between. Germline loops: CDR1 SEHNR, CDR2 FQNEAQ (reference sequence). CDR3 length: 15 amino acids.

The V call is TRBV11-3, the J call TRBJ2-1; a possible D gene is TRBD1 (5 bases). Trimming shortened V by 3 bases and J by 7 bases, and 10 bases separated the two germline ends. The CDR3 loop spans 13 amino acids. Germline-derived CDR1 and CDR2 are SGHNT and YENEEA. CDR3 sequence reads: CASSLQGTNEQFF. CDR3 in DNA: TGTGCCAGCAGCTTGCAGGGCACGAATGAGCAGTTCTTC. Based on the CDR3 plus reference TRBV11-3 and TRBJ2-1, the full variable domain is EAGVVQSPRYKIIEKKQPVAFWCNPISGHNTLYWYLQNLGQGPELLIRYENEEAVDDSQLPKDRFSAERLKGVDSTLKIQPAELGDSAVYLCASSLQGTNEQFFGPGTRLTVL.

CDR3 nucleotide sequence: TGTGCCAGCAGTTCCCTCCTCGCTACAGGGGCGGACTCCTACGAGCAGTACTTC. The encoded protein is CASSSLLATGADSYEQYF. The chain joins TRBV28 to TRBJ2-7; 7 positions agree with TRBD1. The CDR3 runs to 18 residues. Germline V gives CDR1 MDHEN, CDR2 SYDVKM. J gave up 0 bases and V 4 bases, and 15 bases lay outside the gene matches.

This sequence joins TRBV28 and TRBJ1-1, with 10 bases lining up with TRBD1. With V trimmed by 6 bases and J by 6 bases, 7 bases remained unmatched. CDR1 is MDHEN and CDR2 is SYDVKM in the germline V gene. The CDR3 is 14 amino acids. CDR3 nucleotide sequence: TGTGCCAGCAGGGGGAGACAGGGGGCCTCTGAAGCTTTCTTT. Amino acid sequence: CASRGRQGASEAFF.

As DNA, the CDR3 is TGTGCCAGCAGCCACGACAGGGGAGCCGGGGAGCTGTTTTTT. Amino acid sequence: CASSHDRGAGELFF. The V gene is TRBV4-2, the J gene TRBJ2-2; TRBD1 matches at 8 bases. This CDR3 is 14 amino acids long. The ends lost 3 bases at V and 6 bases at J; junction bases unmatched: 3. The germline V gene has CDR1 LGHNA and CDR2 YNFKEQ.

Comments on this clone: One end of the junction fails to match germline, which may point to a read error. The rearrangement links TRBV7-7 to TRBJ1-2; D is uncertain. Germline values: CDR1 SSHAT, CDR2 FNYEAQ (reference sequence). This CDR3 comprises 14 residues. The CDR3 region has the DNA TGTGCTAGCAGCTTAGCTAGGTTTTCCTACGGGTACACCTTC. Translated, it gives CASSLARFSYGYTF.

The gene calls are TRBV19 and TRBJ2-1, with 16 bases that match TRBD2. The CDR3 loop spans 16 amino acids. The germline V gene encodes CDR1 LNHDA and CDR2 SQIVND (reference sequence). The V and J ends lost 6 bases and 9 bases, in that order; junction bases with no gene match: 8. CDR3 DNA sequence: TGTGCCAGTAGATTGACCGGGACTAGCGGGAGGGGTGAGCAGTTCTTC. This encodes CASRLTGTSGRGEQFF.

The chain couples TRBV11-3 to TRBJ2-2, with 8 bases that match TRBD1. The CDR3 loop spans 15 amino acids. V trimming: 6 bases; J trimming: 7 bases; junction bases outside the gene matches: 10. Germline CDR1 SGHNT, CDR2 YENEEA. As DNA, the CDR3 is TGTGCCAGCAGACGAACAACAGGGGGGATCGGGGAGCTGTTTTTT. Its translation: CASRRTTGGIGELFF.

Turning to this clone: Within the sample, other DNA sequences also encode this same CDR3. V is TRBV28 and J is TRBJ2-7, with a possible D match to TRBD1 (5 bases). V was cut by 6 bases and J by 7 bases, with 13 bases left in between. This CDR3 region has 12 residues. CDR1 is MDHEN and CDR2 is SYDVKM in the germline V gene. CDR3 DNA: TGTGCCAGCAGCTCAGGGCTCGGGGAGCAGTACTTC. Its translation is CASSSGLGEQYF. The entire variable domain, with the rest obtained from reference TRBV28 and TRBJ2-7, is as follows: DVKVTQSSRYLVKRTGEKVFLECVQDMDHENMFWYRQDPGLGLRLIYFSYDVKMKEKGDIPEGYSVSREKKERFSLILESASTNQTSMYLCASSSGLGEQYFGPGTRLTVT.

This clone was observed a single time. The chain couples TRBV4-3 to TRBJ2-1; 7 bases are shared with TRBD2. This CDR3 has 17 residues. V gave up 0 bases and J gave up 3 bases; unmatched junction bases: 8. The germline V gene has CDR1 LGHNA and CDR2 YSLEER. The CDR3 DNA sequence: TGCGCCAGCAGCCAAGATCACGGGGGAGGGCTCTACAATGAGCAGTTCTTC. This codes for CASSQDHGGGLYNEQFF.

This chain joins TRBV6-5 and TRBJ2-2; TRBD2 aligns across 12 bases. The J segment lost 4 bases and the V segment lost 6 bases, leaving 3 bases of the junction unmatched. This CDR3 spans 15 amino acids. In germline, CDR1 is MNHEY, CDR2 SVGAGI. The chain's CDR3 is CASRLAGGSTGELFF. As DNA, the CDR3 is TGTGCCAGCAGACTAGCGGGAGGCTCCACCGGGGAGCTGTTTTTT.